These 2 T cell receptor beta chains came from one sample sequenced in a study of blood T cell repertoires in COVID-19. Clones were sequenced by immunoSEQ multiplex PCR, and TCRdb holds only the in-frame ones, with some missing. This sample carries some 350,000 clones, approximately 92% of them seen once, and the ten largest clones take roughly 0.99%. Sequencing used PBMCs or T cells enriched from blood (not recorded which). These receptors were taken from a man younger than 35 who had recovered from COVID-19.

CDR3 sequence: CASSPLAGTSTDTQYF. The CDR3 bases are TGTGCCAGCAGCCCCCTAGCGGGTACTAGCACAGATACGCAGTATTTT. The chain employs TRBV7-2 and TRBJ2-3, with TRBD2 matching 8 bases. This CDR3 has 16 residues. V lost 5 bases and J lost 0; bases outside the gene matches: 7. Germline CDR1 and CDR2: SGHTA and FQGNSA.

This clone was seen a single time. V gene TRBV18 combines with J gene TRBJ1-1; D possibly corresponds to TRBD1 (5 bases). V was pared by 3 bases and J by 8 bases, with 16 bases between. Germline V gives CDR1 KGHSH, CDR2 LQKENI. There are 14 residues in the CDR3. CDR3 protein: CASSPPYYQGEAFF. CDR3 bases: TGTGCCAGCTCACCCCCATACTATCAGGGCGAAGCTTTCTTT.